Below are 2 T cell receptor beta chains sequenced from a single sample in a study of technical replicates of blood from a handful of donors. Assay: immunoSEQ multiplex PCR; the TCRdb copy retains only in-frame clones and omits some. The sample holds some 70,000 clones, approximately 91% seen once. Material for sequencing was PBMCs. The receptors derive from a human donor in good health. Some clones in this sample may be carry-over from other donors' samples.

V gene TRBV10-3 combines with J gene TRBJ2-3, with 10 bases fitting TRBD1. J lost 4 bases, V lost 7 bases, and 8 bases had no gene match. The CDR3 is made up of 15 amino acids. Germline V gene data show CDR1 as ENHRY and CDR2 as SYGVKD. CDR3 loop: CAITGGTGAADTQYF. In DNA form, the CDR3 reads TGTGCCATCACCGGGGGGACAGGGGCGGCAGATACGCAGTATTTT.

The chain joins TRBV27 to TRBJ1-6; D gene unclear. Germline lookup yields CDR1 MNHEY and CDR2 SMNVEV (reference sequence). V lost 2 bases, J lost 5 bases, and 7 bases lay in between. This CDR3 comprises 14 residues. The CDR3 region is CASSLPGNNSPLHF. Written as DNA, the CDR3 is TGTGCCAGCAGTTTACCGGGGAATAATTCACCCCTCCACTTT.